This TCR beta chain was identified during a study of T-cell memory formation after mild COVID-19. Study-level findings and limits: Certain responding clones were present in pre-infection memory, suggesting participation of cross-reactive memory.

In this sample, this clonotype turned up a few times. The antigen remains undetermined. Researchers used 5'RACE with constant-segment primers to make TCR alpha and TCR beta cDNA libraries that carry sample barcodes and UMIs. Each CDR3 protein gets one entry after TCRdb re-called the 5' RACE reads with MiXCR. The sample lists around 310,000 distinct CDR3 sequences; 20% to 25% were seen once. The source is a young man who had mild COVID-19 (a few samples of this study predate the infection). Cell type and time point are not known. Source material: PBMCs or a T cell subset sorted from them (not recorded which).

The CDR3 is CASSNRGNGEQFF. DNA for the CDR3: TGTGCCAGCAGTAACCGGGGGAATGGTGAGCAGTTCTTC. V gene TRBV6-2 or TRBV6-3 combines with J gene TRBJ2-1; possibly TRBD2 for D (6 bases). The CDR3 extends over 13 amino acids. Trimming shortened V by 5 bases and J by 9 bases, and 14 bases separated the two germline ends. From germline, CDR1 is MNHEY and CDR2 SVGEGT.